A selection of T cell receptor beta chains follows, all from one sample in a study of beta chain features in type 1 diabetes. The protocol was immunoSEQ multiplex PCR, while the TCRdb copy is restricted to in-frame clones and leaves out a portion. Among about 220,000 clones, about a tenth were seen once, and the ten largest hold 1% to 1.5%. Specimen: central memory CD4+ T cells from blood. The receptors were sampled from a man aged 18 to 29 in good health. CDR3s include the opening cysteine and the closing phenylalanine or tryptophan. The D gene is left open where the match is weak. Not all rows give a size; the values are once, few, many and, for expanded clones, a class.

j_call v_call cdr3_length clone_size d_call cdr3_nt cdr3_aa
TRBJ1-2 TRBV20-1 10 . . TGCAGCGATAGTCTCTATGGCTACACCTTC CSDSLYGYTF
TRBJ2-7 TRBV11-1 15 . TRBD1 TGTGCCAGCAGCCGACCGACAGGGATCATATACGAGCAGTACTTC CASSRPTGIIYEQYF
TRBJ2-5 TRBV6-6 15 . TRBD1 TGTGCCAGCAGTTACTCTGGGACAGTTCAAGGGACCCAGTACTTC CASSYSGTVQGTQYF
TRBJ1-2 TRBV29-1 13 . . TGCAGCGTTGCACAGGTGATTAACTATGGCTACACCTTC CSVAQVINYGYTF
TRBJ2-7 TRBV9 16 few TRBD1 TGTGCCAGCAGCGTAGGCGGACAGGGGGTCTCCTACGAGCAGTACTTC CASSVGGQGVSYEQYF
TRBJ2-7 TRBV11-2 14 . . TGTGCCAGCAGCTTAGATCGGTGGCAGCTCGAGCAGTACTTC CASSLDRWQLEQYF
TRBJ2-1 TRBV5-5 14 medium-sized TRBD1 TGTGCCAGCAGCTTGAGGGGGCGCTACAATGAGCAGTTCTTC CASSLRGRYNEQFF
TRBJ2-7 TRBV7-9 13 many TRBD2 TGTGCCAGCGGAAGCGGGAGGGCTTACGAGCAGTACTTC CASGSGRAYEQYF
TRBJ1-2 TRBV7-9 15 . . TGTGCCAGCAGCCCGCTACGGAGGGAGGGGCTTGGCTACACCTTC CASSPLRREGLGYTF
TRBJ2-3 TRBV7-9 16 few TRBD2 TGTGCCAGCAGCTTTTTTGGGAGGGACAGCACAGATACGCAGTATTTT CASSFFGRDSTDTQYF
TRBJ1-1 TRBV2 14 few . TGTGCCAGCACTCCGGGCCTCCCGAACACTGAAGCTTTCTTT CASTPGLPNTEAFF
TRBJ2-2 TRBV25-1 17 few . TGTGCCAGCAGTGATTTATTAGGCAGGGAAACCTCCGGGGAGCTGTTTTTT CASSDLLGRETSGELFF
TRBJ2-3 TRBV7-2 17 . . TGTGCCAGCAGCCAAGATTGGTCCCCGTGGGGCACAGATACGCAGTATTTT CASSQDWSPWGTDTQYF
TRBJ1-5 TRBV28 14 . . TGTGCCAGCAGTTCGTCCGCGGGCAATCAGCCCCAGCATTTT CASSSSAGNQPQHF
TRBJ1-3 TRBV30 13 few . TGTGCCTGGAGTTCAGGGACGGGAAACACCATATATTTT CAWSSGTGNTIYF
TRBJ2-1 TRBV7-9 16 . TRBD2 TGTGCCAGCAGCTTATGGCTAGCGGGGAACTACAATGAGCAGTTCTTC CASSLWLAGNYNEQFF
TRBJ1-5 TRBV10-3 14 few . TGTGCCATCAGTGATCGGCAGGAGAATCAGCCCCAGCATTTT CAISDRQENQPQHF
TRBJ2-2 TRBV9 15 . TRBD2 TGTGCCAGCAGCGTAGTTGCGGGAGAGAGCGGGGAGCTGTTTTTT CASSVVAGESGELFF
TRBJ1-2 TRBV7-2 15 . TRBD1 TGTGCCAGCAGCAAACGACAGGGGGCGAGTACTGGCTACACCTTC CASSKRQGASTGYTF
TRBJ1-1 TRBV19 13 . TRBD1 TGTGCCAGTGGACTCCCTACAGGGGTAGGAGCTTTCTTT CASGLPTGVGAFF
TRBJ1-2 TRBV9 12 many . TGTGCCAGCAGCGTACCTTCAGGTGGCTACACCTTC CASSVPSGGYTF
TRBJ2-1 TRBV11-2 15 few TRBD1 TGTGCCAGCAGCTCGAGACAGGGTTCCTACAATGAGCAGTTCTTC CASSSRQGSYNEQFF
TRBJ2-1 TRBV6-5 15 . TRBD1 TGTGCCAGCAGTTACCCTAGGGGACAGAGCAATGAGCAGTTCTTC CASSYPRGQSNEQFF
TRBJ1-3 TRBV5-1 14 . . TGCGCCAGCAGCTACGGCACGCAGGGAAACACCATATATTTT CASSYGTQGNTIYF
TRBJ1-2 TRBV5-1 11 once . TGCGCCAGCAGCTTGCAGGATGGCTACACCTTC CASSLQDGYTF
TRBJ1-1 TRBV13 9 . . TGTGCCAGGAACACTGAAGCTTTCTTT CARNTEAFF
TRBJ2-6 TRBV7-8 19 . . TGTGCCAGCAGCTTAGCGTCATTGGGCAGGGGCTCTGGGGCCAACGTCCTGACTTTC CASSLASLGRGSGANVLTF
TRBJ2-1 TRBV4-2 15 . TRBD2 TGTGCCAGCAGCCAAGAACTAGCGGGAGTCAATGAGCAGTTCTTC CASSQELAGVNEQFF
TRBJ2-7 TRBV18 14 few TRBD2 TGTGCCAGCTCGACTAGCGGGAGGAACTACGAGCAGTACTTC CASSTSGRNYEQYF
TRBJ2-7 TRBV7-2 17 . TRBD2 TGTGCCAGCAGCTCTGCCCTCGGGAGGGCCGTTTTCTACGAGCAGTACTTC CASSSALGRAVFYEQYF
TRBJ1-3 TRBV28 16 . . TGTGCCAGCAGTTTGGTTGCGGGGGACGGTGGAAACACCATATATTTT CASSLVAGDGGNTIYF
TRBJ1-2 TRBV18 15 . . TGTGCCAGCTCACGACGACAGGAGCCTAACTATGGCTACACCTTC CASSRRQEPNYGYTF
TRBJ2-6 TRBV15 17 . TRBD1 TGTGCCACCAGCAGGCGAGGGACAGGCTCTGGGGCCAACGTCCTGACTTTC CATSRRGTGSGANVLTF